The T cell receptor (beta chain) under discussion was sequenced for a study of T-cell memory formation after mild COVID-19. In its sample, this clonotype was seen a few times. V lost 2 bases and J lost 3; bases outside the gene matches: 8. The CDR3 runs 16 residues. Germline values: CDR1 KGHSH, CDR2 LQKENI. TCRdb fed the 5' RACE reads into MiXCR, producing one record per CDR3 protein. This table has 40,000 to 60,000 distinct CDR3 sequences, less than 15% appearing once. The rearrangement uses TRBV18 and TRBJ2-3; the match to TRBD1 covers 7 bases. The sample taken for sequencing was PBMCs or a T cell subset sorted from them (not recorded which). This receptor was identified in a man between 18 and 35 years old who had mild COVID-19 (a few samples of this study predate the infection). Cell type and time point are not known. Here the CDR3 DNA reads TGTGCCAGCTCACCAGAAGGACAGGCTTGGACAGATACGCAGTATTTT. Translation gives CASSPEGQAWTDTQYF.